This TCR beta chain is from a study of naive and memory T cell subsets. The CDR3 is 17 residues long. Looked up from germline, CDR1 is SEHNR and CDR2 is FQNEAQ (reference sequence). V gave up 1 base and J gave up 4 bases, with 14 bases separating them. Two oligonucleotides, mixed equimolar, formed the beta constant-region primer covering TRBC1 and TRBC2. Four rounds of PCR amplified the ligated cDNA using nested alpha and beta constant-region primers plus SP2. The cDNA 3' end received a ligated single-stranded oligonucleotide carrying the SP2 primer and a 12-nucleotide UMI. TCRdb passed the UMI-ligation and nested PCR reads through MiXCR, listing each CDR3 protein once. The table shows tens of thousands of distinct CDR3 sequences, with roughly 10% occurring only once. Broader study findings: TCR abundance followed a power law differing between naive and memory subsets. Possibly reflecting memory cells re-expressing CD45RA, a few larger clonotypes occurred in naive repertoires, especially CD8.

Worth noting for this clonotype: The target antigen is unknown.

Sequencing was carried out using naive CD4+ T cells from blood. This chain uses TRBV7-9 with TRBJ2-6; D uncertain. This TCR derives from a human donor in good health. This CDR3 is CASSLVPHTKGANVLTF. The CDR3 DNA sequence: TGTGCCAGCAGCTTAGTACCCCACACGAAAGGGGCCAACGTCCTGACTTTC.